Below, 11 T cell receptor beta chains from the same sample are listed, as sequenced in a study of cytomegalovirus exposure and HLA in healthy donors. PCR amplification relied on 60 Vbeta primers (plus 13 Jbeta primers). TCRdb keeps only in-frame clones here, not all; method: immunoSEQ multiplex PCR. The sample shows under 90,000 clones, over 60% of them seen only once. Sequences were obtained from PBMCs. The receptors come from a man in his forties in good health and CMV-seropositive.

Notes on this clone: Compared with germline, one end of the junction differs, possibly owing to a read error. The CDR3 here is CASSLRGTNIEAFF. Here the CDR3 DNA reads TGTGCCAGCAGTTTAAGAGGCACGAACATTGAAGCTTTCTTT. The chain is built from TRBV27 and TRBJ1-1; D not resolved. The CDR3 runs to 14 residues. CDR1 is MNHEY and CDR2 is SMNVEV in the germline V gene (reference sequence).

The chain employs TRBV6-5 and TRBJ1-2, with D maybe TRBD1 (5 bases). The germline V gene has CDR1 MNHEY and CDR2 SVGAGI. V lost 6 bases and J lost 1, with 15 bases in between. CDR3 length: 15 amino acids. In nucleotides, the CDR3 is TGTGCCAGCAGGAGGACACAGAATTTTAACTATGGCTACACCTTC. It yields the protein CASRRTQNFNYGYTF.

This rearrangement joins TRBV7-9 to TRBJ2-7, with 8 bases lining up with TRBD1. The CDR3 runs 12 residues. Looked up from germline, CDR1 is SEHNR and CDR2 is FQNEAQ (reference sequence). Trimming took 3 bases from V and 7 from J; bases not matched to a gene: 2. The CDR3: CASSFGQGEQYF. As DNA, the CDR3 is TGTGCCAGCAGCTTCGGACAGGGAGAGCAGTACTTC.

This clone has more than one count but fewer than ten. The chain employs TRBV28 and TRBJ1-5, with 8 bases that match TRBD1. The V segment lost 4 bases and the J segment 6 bases; nucleotides outside the gene matches: 5. Germline CDR1 reads MDHEN; CDR2 reads SYDVKM. The CDR3 is 14 residues long. The CDR3: CASSSPGGSQPQHF. The DNA of the CDR3 is TGTGCCAGCAGTTCTCCAGGGGGCAGTCAGCCCCAGCATTTT. The full variable domain, with the rest looked up from reference TRBV28 and TRBJ1-5, is DVKVTQSSRYLVKRTGEKVFLECVQDMDHENMFWYRQDPGLGLRLIYFSYDVKMKEKGDIPEGYSVSREKKERFSLILESASTNQTSMYLCASSSPGGSQPQHFGDGTRLSIL.

This clone was picked up many times. At one of its ends the junction is not consistent with the germline gene, which may arise from a read error. CDR3 bases: TGTGCCAGCAGCCAAGAACAGGGTCAGGGGGCGTTGGGCCCTCGCTTC. It encodes CASSQEQGQGALGPRF. The chain carries TRBV4-2 and TRBJ2-7; 8 bases fit TRBD1. Germline V CDR1 and CDR2: LGHNA, YNFKEQ. CDR3 length: 16 amino acids.

The sample holds a few counts of this clone. The J gene is TRBJ1-2, the V gene TRBV5-4; D remains ambiguous. V gave up 6 bases and J gave up 5 bases, with 20 bases separating them. The germline CDR1 and CDR2 sequences are SGHNT and YYREEE (reference sequence). This CDR3 has 15 amino acids. The CDR3 reads CASTPGEGAIYGYTF. The CDR3 DNA is TGTGCCAGCACCCCGGGTGAAGGTGCGATATATGGCTACACCTTC.

The chain carries TRBV28 and TRBJ1-1, with 8 bases fitting TRBD1. CDR1 is MDHEN and CDR2 is SYDVKM in the germline V gene. The CDR3 sequence is 14 residues long. After removal of 6 bases from V and 5 bases from J, the junction contained 8 bases not matched to a gene. The CDR3 bases are TGTGCCAGCAGCCCCGGACAGGGTTGGACTGAAGCTTTCTTT. This sequence encodes CASSPGQGWTEAFF.

Only a few counts were recorded for this clone. The CDR3 DNA follows: TGTGCCAGCAGCCGGACGCCGGGGGAAGGCAATCAGCCCCAGCATTTT. Translated, it gives CASSRTPGEGNQPQHF. The chain joins TRBV4-2 to TRBJ1-5, with D possibly TRBD1 on 5 matching bases. The germline CDR1 and CDR2 sequences are LGHNA and YNFKEQ. V dropped 4 bases and J dropped 2 bases, with 15 bases sitting between them. CDR3 length: 16 residues.

V usage is TRBV9 and J usage is TRBJ1-1; 9 bases agree with TRBD1. The V gene end was trimmed by 3 bases and the J gene end by 3 bases; junction bases not matched to a gene: 9. Germline CDR1 and CDR2: SGDLS and YYNGEE. CDR3 length: 16 amino acids. CDR3 sequence reads: CASSGDREGWDTEAFF. The CDR3 coding sequence is TGTGCCAGCAGCGGGGACAGGGAGGGTTGGGACACTGAAGCTTTCTTT. Filled out from reference TRBV9 and TRBJ1-1, the complete variable domain reads DSGVTQTPKHLITATGQRVTLRCSPRSGDLSVYWYQQSLDQGLQFLIQYYNGEERAKGNILERFSAQQFPDLHSELNLSSLELGDSALYFCASSGDREGWDTEAFFGQGTRLTVV.

The chain couples TRBV4-3 to TRBJ1-4, with TRBD1 matching 8 bases. CDR3 size: 15 residues. Losses at the gene ends were 5 bases for V and 3 bases for J; bases not matched to a gene: 5. Germline V gene data show CDR1 as LGHNA and CDR2 as YSLEER. CDR3: CASSTSGGPNEKLFF. The DNA of the CDR3 is TGCGCCAGCAGCACCTCAGGGGGCCCTAATGAAAAACTGTTTTTT.

The chain carries TRBV5-6 and TRBJ1-6; 7 bases map to TRBD1. CDR1 and CDR2 (germline): SGHDT, YYEEEE. V was clipped by 0 bases and J by 7 bases; unmatched bases: 10. The CDR3 covers 17 residues. Here the CDR3 DNA reads TGTGCCAGCAGCTTGGCCCATTCAGGGACAGACAATTCACCCCTCCACTTT. The encoded protein is CASSLAHSGTDNSPLHF.